This TCR beta chain was captured in a study of blood T cell repertoires in COVID-19. Across the study: Specimens from acute and convalescent COVID-19 originated in the United States, Italy and Spain. PBMCs, B-cell-depleted T cells, or T cells provided the cDNA or gDNA that made up the material.

This clone was detected once. The authors' processing: The assay estimated nucleated cells by amplifying reference gene primers. Repertoires were generated with immunoSEQ multiplex PCR, while TCRdb's copy carries only in-frame clones and drops some. D and trimming were read from the DNA, whereas the V and J calls and clone size are those reported in that table. The table has about 150,000 clones, roughly nine tenths seen once. Germline loops: CDR1 SGHAT, CDR2 FQNNGV. V shed 6 bases, J shed 8 bases, and the junction held 5 bases outside the gene matches. CDR3 length equals 12 residues. This TCR came from a woman in her 70s with acute or convalescent COVID-19. V and J are TRBV11-2 and TRBJ1-2; 8 bases map to TRBD1. Sequencing input: peripheral blood. The chain's CDR3 is CASSRQGNGYTF. CDR3 nucleotides: TGTGCCAGCAGTAGACAGGGGAACGGCTACACCTTC.